Listed below are T cell receptor beta chains from one sample, sequenced in a study of OX40 agonist ivuxolimab in advanced cancers. The method was immunoSEQ multiplex PCR; TCRdb's version includes in-frame clones alone and lacks a portion of them. The sample lists approximately 60,000 clones, under 95% occurring once. The sequenced sample was CD4+ or CD8+ T cells sorted from blood, obtained in a trial of the OX40 agonist ivuxolimab. The receptor source for this set is an adult with an advanced solid tumor such as melanoma, head and neck, liver or kidney cancer. Each CDR3 is given with its conserved first and last residue.

j_gene: TRBJ2-3
v_gene: TRBV10-1
CDR3aa: CASSGWTTSTDTQYF

j_gene: TRBJ2-3
v_gene: TRBV14
CDR3aa: CASSQDGEDTQYF

j_gene: TRBJ2-3
v_gene: TRBV7-2
CDR3aa: CASSSDRGRGDTQYF

j_gene: TRBJ2-7
v_gene: TRBV6-4
CDR3aa: CASSGDSPYEQYF

j_gene: TRBJ2-7
v_gene: TRBV28
CDR3aa: CASSTPSGSYEQYF

j_gene: TRBJ1-1
v_gene: TRBV7-9
CDR3aa: CASSLATGGNTEAFF

j_gene: TRBJ2-1
v_gene: TRBV7-8
CDR3aa: CASRVSSYNEQFF

j_gene: TRBJ1-5
v_gene: TRBV28
CDR3aa: CASRDSISNQPQHF

j_gene: TRBJ1-3
v_gene: TRBV28
CDR3aa: CASTLRGGNTIYF

j_gene: TRBJ2-7
v_gene: TRBV27
CDR3aa: CASSLLQDYEQYF

j_gene: .
v_gene: TRBV27
CDR3aa: CASSLSGGSSIREQYF

j_gene: TRBJ2-5
v_gene: TRBV2
CDR3aa: CASRVDRGGTETQYF

j_gene: TRBJ2-2
v_gene: TRBV5-4
CDR3aa: CASSEHQTSTGELFF

j_gene: TRBJ2-1
v_gene: TRBV28
CDR3aa: CASRGRSYNEQFF

j_gene: TRBJ1-4
v_gene: TRBV9
CDR3aa: CASSPGGYNEKLFF

j_gene: TRBJ2-3
v_gene: TRBV2
CDR3aa: CASRPGQGFTDTQYF

j_gene: TRBJ1-2
v_gene: TRBV15
CDR3aa: CATSRDAVNYGYTF

j_gene: TRBJ1-1
v_gene: TRBV5-1
CDR3aa: CASSPVAVTEAFF